Sequencing of this T cell receptor (beta chain) was carried out in a study of post-analysis software for immune sequencing data. Study overall: The disease courses spanned relapsing-remitting, secondary progressive and progressive-relapsing forms of multiple sclerosis.

The TCR beta cDNA libraries contained unique molecular identifiers. Some 500,000 cDNA molecules were obtained from roughly 1 to 10 million T cells. TCRdb re-analysed the PCR reads in MiXCR, keeping a single row per CDR3 protein. The sample has under 900,000 distinct CDR3 sequences; roughly 50% are singletons. Note on this clonotype: Its antigen is as yet unknown.

General study results and limits: Normalized Chao1 diversity was significantly lower in multiple sclerosis patients than in controls. The study found TRBV5-6, TRBV5-1 and TRBV20-1 among about 5 TRBV segments more frequent in patients than controls.

Germline V CDR1 and CDR2: DFQATT, SNEGSKA (reference sequence). Trimming removed 2 bases from V and 6 bases from J; junction bases left unmatched: 5. The CDR3 totals 14 residues. Sequencing input: blood. The J gene is TRBJ2-4, the V gene TRBV20-1; 9 bases match TRBD2. The source is a girl aged 10 to 17 with multiple sclerosis. CDR3 residues: CSARLAGNRNIQYF. CDR3 DNA sequence: TGCAGTGCTAGACTAGCGGGGAATAGAAACATTCAGTACTTC.